A single sample gave rise to the 21 T cell receptor beta chains below, sequenced in a study of human T cells and chemical hapten exposure. Each CDR3 protein gets one entry after TCRdb re-called the RACE reads with MiXCR. The table lists roughly 80,000 distinct CDR3 sequences, about 15% of them singletons. As to time point: pre-sensitization, week 0. Noted treatment: therapeutic diphenylcyclopropenone sensitization with weekly scalp DPC. Sequenced material: whole blood, taken in connection with sensitization to the hapten diphenylcyclopropenone (DPC). Receptor source: a woman between 45 and 65 years old with alopecia areata. Some clones in this sample may be carry-over from other donors' samples.

This chain uses TRBV11-2 with TRBJ2-2; 10 bases line up with TRBD2. V trimming: 3 bases; J trimming: 8 bases; junction bases outside the gene matches: 24. This CDR3 is 21 amino acids long. The V gene's germline CDR1 is SGHAT and CDR2 FQNNGV. CDR3 residues: CASSFWFTASGSITLGGELFF. Here the CDR3 DNA reads TGTGCCAGCAGCTTTTGGTTTACGGCTAGCGGGAGTATTACTCTTGGAGGGGAGCTGTTTTTT.

This clonotype was seen only a few times. The chain uses TRBV12-3 or TRBV12-4 and TRBJ2-7; D perhaps matches TRBD1 (6 bases). Trimming removed 6 bases from V and 5 bases from J, with 20 bases in between. The CDR3 runs to 15 residues. CDR3 sequence reads: CASRPGVARSHEQYF. The CDR3 nucleotides are TGTGCCAGCAGACCAGGGGTGGCCAGGTCTCACGAGCAGTACTTC.

DNA for the CDR3: TGTGCCAGCAGTCCCTACCTCGGGACAGGGGTTATAGAAAAACTGTTTTTT. This codes for CASSPYLGTGVIEKLFF. The rearrangement uses TRBV12-3 or TRBV12-4 and TRBJ1-4, with 10 nucleotides matching TRBD1. The ends lost 5 bases at V and 8 bases at J; junction bases unmatched: 14. The CDR3 is 17 residues long.

This chain connects TRBV20-1 to TRBJ2-7; D gene uncertain. The V end lost 0 bases, the J end lost 6 bases, and 9 bases lay between the germline ends. CDR3 size: 12 residues. Germline V gives CDR1 DFQATT, CDR2 SNEGSKA (reference sequence). In DNA form, the CDR3 reads TGCAGTGCTAGAGATCTGGGTCTCGAGCAGTACTTC. Its translation: CSARDLGLEQYF.

The chain uses TRBV5-1 and TRBJ2-3, with no clear D. V lost 6 bases and J lost 2, with 16 bases in between. This CDR3 has 15 amino acids. Germline CDR1 SGHRS, CDR2 YFSETQ. The DNA for the CDR3 is TGCGCCAGCACCACCGCAGGTCATGACACAGATACGCAGTATTTT. Its protein product is CASTTAGHDTDTQYF.

This clonotype was observed many times. V usage is TRBV7-9 and J usage is TRBJ2-5, with a possible D match to TRBD2 (5 bases). The CDR3 is 14 amino acids. Trimming pared 4 bases from V and 1 base from J, leaving 10 bases between. Looked up from germline, CDR1 is SEHNR and CDR2 is FQNEAQ (reference sequence). The CDR3 spells CASSYVSGQETQYF. The CDR3 DNA sequence: TGTGCCAGCAGCTACGTGAGCGGCCAAGAGACCCAGTACTTC.

This clonotype occurred a few times. The chain employs TRBV28 and TRBJ2-1; maybe TRBD2 (5 bases). The ends were cut back, 6 bases at V and 5 bases at J, with 20 bases in the middle. The CDR3 runs to 16 residues. Germline loops: CDR1 MDHEN, CDR2 SYDVKM. CDR3 in DNA: TGTGCCAGCAGACATAAGACGGTAGACTACGACAATGAGCAGTTCTTC. Its translation is CASRHKTVDYDNEQFF.

The chain is built from TRBV3-1 and TRBJ2-6; D is possibly TRBD1 or TRBD2 (5 bases each). CDR1 and CDR2 from the germline V gene are LGHDT and YNNKEL (reference sequence). The CDR3 extends over 17 amino acids. Trimming shortened V by 6 bases and J by 5 bases, and 20 bases separated the two germline ends. The CDR3 is CASRGEHPLWRANVLTF. CDR3 nucleotides: TGTGCCAGCAGGGGGGAACACCCACTCTGGCGGGCCAACGTCCTGACTTTC.

There are a few counts of this clonotype. The chain carries TRBV12-3 or TRBV12-4 and TRBJ2-2, with 7 bases matching TRBD1. The CDR3 length is 17 residues. Losses at the gene ends were 6 bases for V and 0 bases for J; bases not matched to a gene: 10. In nucleotides, the CDR3 is TGTGCCAGCAGCCAAACGCCCGGGACAGCGAACACCGGGGAGCTGTTTTTT. Translation: CASSQTPGTANTGELFF.

Ten or more counts support this clonotype. CDR3 DNA: TGTGCCAGCAGCCAAGTTGACACCATATATTTT. This gives the protein CASSQVDTIYF. This chain joins TRBV3-1 and TRBJ1-3; no firm D call. The germline gives CDR1 LGHDT, CDR2 YNNKEL (reference sequence). CDR3 size: 11 residues. The V end lost 1 base, the J end lost 8 bases, and 3 bases lay between the germline ends.

Ten or more counts support this clonotype. This chain connects TRBV28 to TRBJ1-1; a weak D match, TRBD1 (5 bases). Germline values: CDR1 MDHEN, CDR2 SYDVKM. V lost 5 bases and J lost 0, with 19 bases in between. There are 17 residues in the CDR3. The CDR3 DNA is TGTGCCAGCAGTCCCCCGGGGGGGGGTTTGATGAACACTGAAGCTTTCTTT. Translated: CASSPPGGGLMNTEAFF.

The V gene is TRBV3-1, the J gene TRBJ2-1, with a possible D match to TRBD2 (6 bases). The CDR3 loop spans 14 amino acids. The V and J ends lost 2 bases and 10 bases respectively, with 15 bases between them. CDR1 and CDR2 (germline): LGHDT, YNNKEL (reference sequence). Here the CDR3 reads CASSQNPGVREQFF. The CDR3 coding sequence is TGTGCCAGCAGCCAAAATCCGGGGGTTAGAGAGCAGTTCTTC.

A few counts support this clonotype. The gene calls are TRBV29-1 and TRBJ1-5; possible D gene TRBD1, 5 bases. This CDR3 contains 15 residues. Germline loops: CDR1 SQVTM, CDR2 ANQGSEA. V was pared by 4 bases and J by 3 bases, with 16 bases between. The CDR3 coding sequence is TGCAGCGTTGTTGTGGGAGCGGGGCTCAATCAGCCCCAGCATTTT. Translation: CSVVVGAGLNQPQHF.

This clonotype was recorded many times. The chain joins TRBV6-5 to TRBJ1-1, with TRBD1 as a possible D gene (5 bases). V lost 10 bases and J lost 2, with 14 bases in between. The CDR3 runs 13 residues. The germline V gene encodes CDR1 MNHEY and CDR2 SVGAGI. CDR3 sequence (DNA): TGTGCCACCCTGCGGACAACCAACACTGAAGCTTTCTTT. This translates into CATLRTTNTEAFF.

V usage is TRBV30 and J usage is TRBJ1-1, with TRBD1 matching over 8 bases. CDR1 is GTSNPN, CDR2 SVGIG, per germline (reference sequence). V gave up 1 base and J gave up 4 bases; unmatched junction bases: 2. CDR3 length: 13 residues. The CDR3 nucleotides read TGTGCCTGGAGTGGGGACAGGAGCACTGAAGCTTTCTTT. Its translation: CAWSGDRSTEAFF.

This clonotype was counted many times. The chain joins TRBV11-2 to TRBJ1-1; D gene ambiguous. Trimming pared 1 base from V and 5 bases from J, leaving 5 bases between. In germline, CDR1 is SGHAT, CDR2 FQNNGV. The CDR3 has 12 amino acids. CDR3 sequence: CASSLVGTEAFF. CDR3 nucleotides: TGTGCCAGCAGCTTAGTGGGGACTGAAGCTTTCTTT.

This clonotype has more than one count but fewer than ten. This rearrangement joins TRBV29-1 to TRBJ2-3, with no clear D. Germline CDR1 and CDR2: SQVTM and ANQGSEA. V lost 4 bases and J 0 bases, leaving 8 bases between the germline ends. CDR3 length: 13 amino acids. The CDR3 protein is CSVAESSTDTQYF. The DNA of the CDR3 is TGCAGCGTTGCTGAGTCTAGCACAGATACGCAGTATTTT.

This clonotype is labeled as medium-sized. The gene calls are TRBV20-1 and TRBJ1-4, with 8 bases matching TRBD1. This CDR3 comprises 13 residues. Looked up from germline, CDR1 is DFQATT and CDR2 is SNEGSKA (reference sequence). V trimming: 5 bases; J trimming: 8 bases; junction bases outside the gene matches: 7. The CDR3 reads CSASDRGKEKLFF. The CDR3 bases are TGCAGTGCTTCCGACAGGGGAAAGGAAAAACTGTTTTTT.

This clonotype has only a few counts. The chain employs TRBV7-2 and TRBJ1-1, with 8 bases aligning to TRBD1. Losses at the gene ends were 6 bases for V and 4 bases for J; bases not matched to a gene: 7. Germline CDR1 and CDR2: SGHTA and FQGNSA. The CDR3 is 14 amino acids. The CDR3 sequence: CASSPQDRVTEAFF. CDR3 sequence (DNA): TGTGCCAGCAGTCCCCAGGACAGGGTCACTGAAGCTTTCTTT.

This clonotype showed up just a few times. This chain connects TRBV20-1 to TRBJ2-7; a possible D gene is TRBD1 (6 bases). Germline V gene lookup returns CDR1 DFQATT and CDR2 SNEGSKA (reference sequence). CDR3 size: 13 residues. Trimming pared 0 bases from V and 2 bases from J, leaving 8 bases between. CDR3: CSARETGPYEQYF. The CDR3 DNA reads TGCAGTGCTAGAGAGACAGGACCCTACGAGCAGTACTTC.

In its sample, this clonotype was seen a few times. J is TRBJ2-3 and V is TRBV18; 8 bases match TRBD2. Losses at the gene ends were 2 bases for V and 4 bases for J; bases not matched to a gene: 8. Germline CDR1 and CDR2: KGHSH and LQKENI. The CDR3 spans 16 residues. CDR3 amino acids: CASSPRNSGSPDTQYF. The CDR3 nucleotides read TGTGCCAGCTCACCAAGAAACAGCGGGAGTCCAGATACGCAGTATTTT.